The rows below give T cell receptor beta chains drawn from one sample of a study of blood T cell repertoires in COVID-19. The method was immunoSEQ multiplex PCR; TCRdb's version includes in-frame clones alone and lacks a portion of them. This sample has around 140,000 clones, with over 70% found just once. Input material: peripheral blood. These receptors all stem from a woman aged 55-70 years with acute or convalescent COVID-19. The CDR3 runs from the conserved cysteine through the conserved F or W. Fields, in order: V gene, D gene, J gene, clone size, CDR3 DNA, CDR3 protein. The D gene is left open where the match is weak. Some rows have no size entry. The others give once, few or many, or a class for an expanded clone.

v_call: TRBV9; d_call: TRBD1; j_call: TRBJ1-6; clone_size: few; cdr3_nt: TGTGCCAGCAGCGTAGGTTCAGGGGGCGGTAATTCACCCCTCCACTTT; cdr3_aa: CASSVGSGGGNSPLHF
v_call: TRBV28; d_call: -; j_call: TRBJ1-4; clone_size: -; cdr3_nt: TGTGCCAGCATTAATACACTCCCGGGGGAGGGCTTTAATGAAAAACTGTTTTTT; cdr3_aa: CASINTLPGEGFNEKLFF
v_call: TRBV18; d_call: -; j_call: TRBJ2-5; clone_size: -; cdr3_nt: TGTGCCAGCTCACCAAATACGGGGGAGACCCAGTACTTC; cdr3_aa: CASSPNTGETQYF
v_call: TRBV5-1; d_call: TRBD1; j_call: TRBJ2-2; clone_size: -; cdr3_nt: TGCGCCAGCAGCTTTCTAGGGGGCGCAGGCGGGGAGCTGTTTTTT; cdr3_aa: CASSFLGGAGGELFF
v_call: TRBV13; d_call: TRBD1; j_call: TRBJ2-2; clone_size: -; cdr3_nt: TGTGCCAGCATGGAGCCTAAATTACTACAGGGGGACACCGGGGAGCTGTTTTTT; cdr3_aa: CASMEPKLLQGDTGELFF
v_call: TRBV18; d_call: -; j_call: TRBJ2-1; clone_size: -; cdr3_nt: TGTGCCAGCTCACCACCCCAGGGTCTGGATGAGCAGTTCTTC; cdr3_aa: CASSPPQGLDEQFF
v_call: TRBV30; d_call: -; j_call: TRBJ1-4; clone_size: -; cdr3_nt: TGTGCCTGGAGAAAGGGGTTTAGACCCAATGAAAAACTGTTTTTT; cdr3_aa: CAWRKGFRPNEKLFF
v_call: TRBV6-1; d_call: -; j_call: TRBJ2-7; clone_size: -; cdr3_nt: TGTGCCAGCAGGGAAGACGGGGTCTACGAGCAGTACTTC; cdr3_aa: CASREDGVYEQYF
v_call: TRBV27; d_call: -; j_call: TRBJ1-2; clone_size: -; cdr3_nt: TGTGCCAGCAGTTTAATGGGAGGGTTAAACTATGGCTACACCTTC; cdr3_aa: CASSLMGGLNYGYTF
v_call: TRBV12-5; d_call: TRBD2; j_call: TRBJ2-3; clone_size: -; cdr3_nt: TGTGCTAGTGGTCTGTTAGCGGGAGTCACAGATACGCAGTATTTT; cdr3_aa: CASGLLAGVTDTQYF
v_call: TRBV7-9; d_call: TRBD1; j_call: TRBJ1-1; clone_size: -; cdr3_nt: TGTGCCAGCAGCTTAGAGTTGGGTACAGGGGGCACTGAAGCTTTCTTT; cdr3_aa: CASSLELGTGGTEAFF
v_call: TRBV7-9; d_call: TRBD1; j_call: TRBJ1-3; clone_size: -; cdr3_nt: TGTGCCAGCACCCCTGGACAGGAAGGCCGAAACACCATATATTTT; cdr3_aa: CASTPGQEGRNTIYF
v_call: TRBV5-6; d_call: -; j_call: TRBJ1-2; clone_size: -; cdr3_nt: TGTGCCAGCAGCTTCGGCTATGGCTACACCTTC; cdr3_aa: CASSFGYGYTF
v_call: TRBV14; d_call: -; j_call: TRBJ2-7; clone_size: few; cdr3_nt: TGTGCCAGCAGCCAAGTGACGGGGACCTACGAGCAGTACTTC; cdr3_aa: CASSQVTGTYEQYF
v_call: TRBV5-1; d_call: -; j_call: TRBJ2-7; clone_size: -; cdr3_nt: TGCGCCAGCAGCGCCGGGACATTCACCTACGAGCAGTACTTC; cdr3_aa: CASSAGTFTYEQYF
v_call: TRBV6-5; d_call: TRBD1; j_call: TRBJ1-5; clone_size: -; cdr3_nt: TGTGCCAGCAAAATTGGACAGGGTGGGGATCAGCCCCAGCATTTT; cdr3_aa: CASKIGQGGDQPQHF
v_call: TRBV28; d_call: -; j_call: TRBJ2-2; clone_size: -; cdr3_nt: TGTGCCAGCACCCCCAGCAGGGTCTTCACCGGGGAGCTGTTTTTT; cdr3_aa: CASTPSRVFTGELFF
v_call: TRBV28; d_call: -; j_call: TRBJ2-2; clone_size: -; cdr3_nt: TGTGCCAGCAGCCCCTCAATCGGGGGCACCGGGGAGCTGTTTTTT; cdr3_aa: CASSPSIGGTGELFF
v_call: TRBV5-4; d_call: TRBD2; j_call: TRBJ2-5; clone_size: -; cdr3_nt: TGTGCCAGCAGCTTGGTTGGTAGCGGGAGAACGAGGACCCAGTACTTC; cdr3_aa: CASSLVGSGRTRTQYF
v_call: TRBV11-2; d_call: TRBD1; j_call: TRBJ2-1; clone_size: -; cdr3_nt: TGTGCCAGCAGCTGGAGAACGGGACAGGGGGCAAGAAATGAGCAGTTCTTC; cdr3_aa: CASSWRTGQGARNEQFF
v_call: TRBV10-3; d_call: -; j_call: TRBJ2-7; clone_size: few; cdr3_nt: TGTGCCATCAGGGCAGACTCCAGCTCCTACGAGCAGTACTTC; cdr3_aa: CAIRADSSSYEQYF
v_call: TRBV4-1; d_call: TRBD2; j_call: TRBJ2-1; clone_size: few; cdr3_nt: TGCGCCAGCAGCCAAGAGATCGGAGGGCGGGGGAACTACAATGAGCAGTTCTTC; cdr3_aa: CASSQEIGGRGNYNEQFF
v_call: TRBV10-2; d_call: TRBD2; j_call: TRBJ2-1; clone_size: -; cdr3_nt: TGCGCCAGCCAGACTAGCGGGAGGGCCCGCTCCTTATACAATGAGCAGTTCTTC; cdr3_aa: CASQTSGRARSLYNEQFF
v_call: TRBV7-9; d_call: TRBD1; j_call: TRBJ2-1; clone_size: -; cdr3_nt: TGTGCCAGCAGCCCACTCTTAGGGACAGGGGTTAACAATGAGCAGTTCTTC; cdr3_aa: CASSPLLGTGVNNEQFF
v_call: TRBV5-4; d_call: TRBD2; j_call: TRBJ2-3; clone_size: -; cdr3_nt: TGTGCCAGCAGCCCCGGACTAGCGGGAGGGAAAACAGATACGCAGTATTTT; cdr3_aa: CASSPGLAGGKTDTQYF